Below, 31 T cell receptor beta chains from the same sample are listed, as sequenced in a study of spatial heterogeneity in lung cancer. Time point given: blood at routine non-recurrence follow-up after resection. TCRdb independently ran MiXCR on the 5' RACE reads; one entry per CDR3 protein. Altogether over 15,000 distinct CDR3 sequences are present, 9.2% being singletons, with the ten largest covering less than 25%. The specimen was PBMCs, collected at follow-up. Every receptor here comes from a male donor with early-stage non-small cell lung cancer.

V gene TRBV20-1 combines with J gene TRBJ1-6, with 7 nucleotides matching TRBD1. The CDR3 has 14 amino acids. The germline V gene has CDR1 DFQATT and CDR2 SNEGSKA (reference sequence). V lost 0 bases, J lost 8 bases, and 4 bases stayed unmatched. CDR3 sequence reads: CSARDQGVDSPLHF. CDR3 sequence (DNA): TGCAGTGCTAGAGATCAGGGGGTGGATTCACCCCTCCACTTT.

This chain joins TRBV6-1 and TRBJ1-6, with 9 bases that match TRBD1. The CDR3 spans 14 residues. Germline CDR1 MNHNS, CDR2 SASEGT. V was pared by 5 bases and J by 9 bases, with 5 bases of the junction left unmatched. CDR3: CASSRTGATSPLHF. The DNA of the CDR3 is TGTGCCAGCAGTAGGACAGGGGCCACTTCACCCCTCCACTTT.

This clonotype has only a few counts. This rearrangement joins TRBV20-1 to TRBJ2-5; the match to TRBD2 covers 12 bases. CDR1 and CDR2 (germline): DFQATT, SNEGSKA (reference sequence). CDR3 length: 18 amino acids. The V and J ends lost 3 bases and 0 bases, in that order; junction bases with no gene match: 11. DNA for the CDR3: TGCAGTGCTAGGGGATCCCGGACTAGCGGGGAAAACCAAGAGACCCAGTACTTC. Translated, it gives CSARGSRTSGENQETQYF.

A word on this clonotype: With a much larger clone just one base away, this may be a read error. The chain uses TRBV20-1 and TRBJ2-1; D unresolved. Germline loops: CDR1 DFQATT, CDR2 SNEGSKA (reference sequence). The CDR3 has 13 residues. V shed 6 bases and J shed 3 bases, with 12 bases lying between them. The chain's CDR3 is CSAVQESYNEQFF. In DNA form, the CDR3 reads TGCAGTGCGGTCCAGGAGAGCTACAATGAGCAGTTCTTC.

This clonotype was counted between two and nine times. This sequence joins TRBV11-3 and TRBJ2-1, with D tentatively TRBD1 (6 bases). V was shortened by 5 bases and J by 5 bases, with 13 bases between the two germline ends. This CDR3 contains 14 residues. In germline, CDR1 is SGHNT, CDR2 YENEEA. The CDR3 reads CASSVGGMNNEQFF. In DNA form, the CDR3 reads TGTGCCAGCAGCGTAGGGGGAATGAACAATGAGCAGTTCTTC.

This clonotype appeared many times. J is TRBJ1-1 and V is TRBV20-1, with 7 bases lining up with TRBD1. The germline CDR1 and CDR2 sequences are DFQATT and SNEGSKA (reference sequence). The J segment lost 5 bases and the V segment lost 6 bases, leaving 15 bases of the junction unmatched. The CDR3 covers 15 residues. DNA for the CDR3: TGCAGTGCAATCAAACCACAGGGGCGAGGAACTGAAGCTTTCTTT. Its translation is CSAIKPQGRGTEAFF.

This clonotype is judged medium-sized (0.01 to 0.1%). This chain links TRBV6-5 with TRBJ2-3; D is unresolved. CDR1 is MNHEY, CDR2 SVGAGI, per germline. Trimming left V 5 bases short and J 8 bases short, with 14 bases between. This CDR3 has 13 amino acids. The DNA of the CDR3 is TGTGCCAGCAGTACCGGCCCTTGGGGTACGCAGTATTTT. Encoded protein: CASSTGPWGTQYF.

To note about this clonotype: A read error may be the cause here, since a much bigger clone is one base away. V is TRBV24-1 and J is TRBJ2-1; possible D gene TRBD1, 5 bases. The CDR3 runs 15 residues. The germline CDR1 and CDR2 sequences are KGHDR and SFDVKD. As DNA, the CDR3 is TGTGCCACCAGTGAGGCAGGGAAGGGGTACAATGTGCAGTTCTTC. This sequence encodes CATSEAGKGYNVQFF.

As concerns this clonotype: A much larger clone sits a single nucleotide away, making a read error possible. J is TRBJ1-2 and V is TRBV13; 10 bases line up with TRBD1. This CDR3 region has 16 residues. Germline V lookup: CDR1 PRHDT, CDR2 FYEKMQ (reference sequence). The CDR3 here is CASSVWTGGANNGYTF. CDR3 in DNA: TGTGCCAGCAGCGTATGGACAGGGGGTGCTAACAATGGCTACACCTTC.

V gene TRBV7-9 combines with J gene TRBJ2-1; tentatively, D is TRBD1 (6 bases). Trimming removed 6 bases from V and 4 bases from J, with 10 bases in between. Per germline, CDR1 SEHNR and CDR2 FQNEAQ (reference sequence). CDR3 length equals 13 residues. The CDR3 protein is CASRGDKYNEQFF. The DNA of the CDR3 is TGTGCCAGCAGGGGGGACAAGTACAATGAGCAGTTCTTC.

This clonotype was found many times. The chain employs TRBV11-2 and TRBJ2-1, with 9 bases fitting TRBD2. The trim removed 7 bases at V and 0 bases at J, leaving 4 bases unmatched. The CDR3 is 15 residues long. The germline V gene has CDR1 SGHAT and CDR2 FQNNGV. In DNA, the CDR3 is TGTGCCAGCACCAGAGCGGGGGGCTCCTACAATGAGCAGTTCTTC. As protein: CASTRAGGSYNEQFF. The whole variable domain, filled in from reference TRBV11-2 and TRBJ2-1, reads EAGVAQSPRYKIIEKRQSVAFWCNPISGHATLYWYQQILGQGPKLLIQFQNNGVVDDSQLPKDRFSAERLKGVDSTLKIQPAKLEDSAVYLCASTRAGGSYNEQFFGPGTRLTVL.

This clonotype was detected a few times. This chain uses TRBV18 with TRBJ2-7; 7 nucleotides agree with TRBD1. J was trimmed by 0 bases and V by 4 bases; bases with no gene match: 3. CDR1 KGHSH and CDR2 LQKENI come from the germline V gene. The CDR3 sequence is 14 residues long. CDR3 bases: TGTGCCAGCTCACAGGGGGCTGGCTCCTACGAGCAGTACTTC. Translating it yields CASSQGAGSYEQYF.

In its sample, this clonotype was seen many times. This chain connects TRBV7-2 to TRBJ2-7, with 10 bases fitting TRBD2. This CDR3 has 18 residues. Germline V gene sequence: CDR1 SGHTA, CDR2 FQGNSA. V lost 5 bases and J lost 2; bases outside the gene matches: 15. CDR3 protein: CASSRPGGAGGGPYEQYF. CDR3 bases: TGTGCCAGCAGCCGTCCAGGGGGAGCGGGAGGGGGACCCTACGAGCAGTACTTC.

This clonotype was seen repeatedly, ten times or more. This chain joins TRBV20-1 and TRBJ1-1; 7 positions match TRBD1. From germline, CDR1 is DFQATT and CDR2 SNEGSKA (reference sequence). The CDR3 runs 14 residues. The J segment lost 7 bases and the V segment lost 3 bases, leaving 11 bases of the junction unmatched. The CDR3 here is CSARIYRGEFEAFF. The CDR3 nucleotides read TGCAGTGCTAGGATTTACAGGGGTGAATTTGAAGCTTTCTTT.

This clonotype was seen at least ten times. The chain is built from TRBV5-5 and TRBJ1-5; 9 bases agree with TRBD1. Germline lookup yields CDR1 SGHKS and CDR2 YYEKEE (reference sequence). This CDR3 has 15 residues. The V and J ends lost 5 bases and 2 bases, in that order; junction bases with no gene match: 5. The CDR3: CASSSDRGGNQPQHF. In nucleotides, the CDR3 is TGTGCCAGCAGTTCGGACAGGGGAGGCAATCAGCCCCAGCATTTT.

The chain uses TRBV11-2 and TRBJ2-2; 8 bases are shared with TRBD1. Germline V gives CDR1 SGHAT, CDR2 FQNNGV. The length of the CDR3 is 15 residues. With 4 bases clipped from V and 5 bases from J, the junction kept 6 bases outside the gene matches. The DNA for the CDR3 is TGTGCCAGCAGCTCCCCCAGGGGGCGAACCGGGGAGCTGTTTTTT. Amino acid sequence: CASSSPRGRTGELFF.

This clonotype was seen at least ten times. This chain uses TRBV2 with TRBJ2-2; either TRBD1 or TRBD2 may supply D (5 bases each). Per the germline V gene, CDR1 is SNHLY and CDR2 is FYNNEI. The ends were cut back, 8 bases at V and 5 bases at J, with 30 bases in the middle. This CDR3 contains 19 residues. CDR3 nucleotides: TGTGCCAGCCGGTGGTTCGTCGGGATTACCGGGACCAATACCGGGGAGCTGTTTTTT. Translated: CASRWFVGITGTNTGELFF.

This clonotype has just a few counts. The CDR3 bases are TGTGCCAGCAGCTTTAGTACCGGGGAGCTGTTTTTT. This codes for CASSFSTGELFF. The chain is built from TRBV7-2 and TRBJ2-2; D is uncertain. The CDR3 runs 12 residues. Germline V gene lookup returns CDR1 SGHTA and CDR2 FQGNSA. The V end was cut by 3 bases, the J end by 5 bases, with 4 bases between.

The rearrangement links TRBV29-1 to TRBJ1-5; D unclear. Germline CDR1 is SQVTM and CDR2 is ANQGSEA. The CDR3 contains 12 residues. V was pared by 6 bases and J by 0 bases, with 6 bases between. This chain's CDR3 is CSVSYSNQPQHF. DNA of the CDR3: TGCAGCGTGTCTTATAGCAATCAGCCCCAGCATTTT. Full variable domain (rest looked up from reference TRBV29-1 and TRBJ1-5): SAVISQKPSRDICQRGTSLTIQCQVDSQVTMMFWYRQQPGQSLTLIATANQGSEATYESGFVIDKFPISRPNLTFSTLTVSNMSPEDSSIYLCSVSYSNQPQHFGDGTRLSIL.

This clonotype appeared many times. The chain's CDR3 is CASTQILDRVETQYF. The CDR3 nucleotides read TGCGCCAGCACCCAGATCCTGGACAGGGTTGAGACCCAGTACTTC. This chain connects TRBV5-1 to TRBJ2-5, with 8 bases that match TRBD1. This CDR3 region has 15 residues. The V gene's germline CDR1 is SGHRS and CDR2 YFSETQ. Losses at the gene ends were 6 bases for V and 5 bases for J; bases not matched to a gene: 12.

This clonotype came up many times. The genes are TRBV11-3 and TRBJ2-5, with D possibly being TRBD1 (5 bases). The CDR3 contains 13 residues. Per the germline V gene, CDR1 is SGHNT and CDR2 is YENEEA. V was trimmed by 5 bases and J by 0 bases, leaving 7 bases between them. The CDR3 DNA follows: TGTGCCAGCAGCAAGGACAACCAAGAGACCCAGTACTTC. Translated: CASSKDNQETQYF.

This clonotype was detected ten times or more. The chain combines TRBV28 with TRBJ1-5, with TRBD1 matching 8 bases. The CDR3 sequence is 13 residues long. CDR1 is MDHEN and CDR2 is SYDVKM in the germline V gene. V was clipped by 5 bases and J by 12 bases; unmatched bases: 9. The CDR3 protein is CASSRPGTGGQHF. Written as DNA, the CDR3 is TGTGCCAGCAGTAGGCCCGGGACAGGAGGCCAGCATTTT.

This sequence joins TRBV6-1 and TRBJ2-2, with 9 bases that match TRBD2. J lost 7 bases, V lost 10 bases, and 16 bases had no gene match. The CDR3 totals 16 residues. The germline gives CDR1 MNHNS, CDR2 SASEGT. CDR3 bases: TGTGCCACAAAGGGTAGCGGGGGTCTCTACTTCGGGGAGCTGTTTTTT. It encodes CATKGSGGLYFGELFF.

This clonotype was seen repeatedly, ten times or more. V and J are TRBV7-9 and TRBJ2-1; 10 bases are shared with TRBD1. From germline, CDR1 is SEHNR and CDR2 FQNEAQ (reference sequence). With 5 bases clipped from V and 5 bases from J, the junction kept 6 bases outside the gene matches. There are 15 residues in the CDR3. The CDR3 protein is CASSQRQGADNEQFF. The CDR3 coding sequence is TGTGCCAGCAGCCAACGACAGGGGGCTGACAATGAGCAGTTCTTC.

This clonotype appeared many times. The rearrangement links TRBV4-3 to TRBJ2-7, with 16 bases that match TRBD2. This CDR3 contains 15 residues. CDR1 is LGHNA and CDR2 is YSLEER in the germline V gene. J gave up 4 bases and V 3 bases, and 0 bases lay outside the gene matches. CDR3 in amino acids: CASSQGLAGGYEQYF. The CDR3 coding sequence is TGCGCCAGCAGCCAGGGACTAGCGGGGGGGTACGAGCAGTACTTC.

This clonotype is deemed medium-sized. The chain joins TRBV27 to TRBJ1-2; no clear D gene. CDR3 size: 15 residues. V gave up 2 bases and J gave up 0 bases, with 10 bases separating them. Germline CDR1 MNHEY, CDR2 SMNVEV (reference sequence). The CDR3 is CASSLTATTNYGYTF. The DNA of the CDR3 is TGTGCCAGCAGTTTAACGGCTACTACTAACTATGGCTACACCTTC.

In this sample, this clonotype is medium-sized. V and J are TRBV6-4 and TRBJ2-3; weak D call: TRBD1 (5 bases). Germline CDR1 reads MRHNA; CDR2 reads SNTAGT. V was shortened by 2 bases and J by 0 bases, with 6 bases between the two germline ends. This CDR3 region has 14 residues. This CDR3 reads CASSDGASTDTQYF. The CDR3 nucleotides read TGTGCCAGCAGTGACGGGGCAAGCACAGATACGCAGTATTTT.

This clonotype appeared a few times. The chain combines TRBV28 with TRBJ2-2; D tentatively reads TRBD1 or TRBD2 (6 bases each). Germline lookup yields CDR1 MDHEN and CDR2 SYDVKM. The CDR3 has 14 amino acids. Trimming cost V 6 bases and J 3 bases, with 11 bases left between them. CDR3 DNA sequence: TGTGCCAGCAGAAGGGGGAGGTACACCGGGGAGCTGTTTTTT. Translated: CASRRGRYTGELFF. Filled out from reference TRBV28 and TRBJ2-2, the complete variable domain reads DVKVTQSSRYLVKRTGEKVFLECVQDMDHENMFWYRQDPGLGLRLIYFSYDVKMKEKGDIPEGYSVSREKKERFSLILESASTNQTSMYLCASRRGRYTGELFFGEGSRLTVL.

This clonotype has at least ten counts. V is TRBV19 and J is TRBJ2-7, with no clear D. The germline V gene has CDR1 LNHDA and CDR2 SQIVND (reference sequence). This CDR3 spans 13 amino acids. V was pared by 5 bases and J by 4 bases, with 12 bases between. The DNA of the CDR3 is TGTGCCAGTAGTCCTACCTACAGTTACGAGCAGTACTTC. Translated, it gives CASSPTYSYEQYF.

There are many counts of this clonotype. This chain uses TRBV24-1 with TRBJ2-2, with D maybe TRBD2 (5 bases). CDR3 length: 14 residues. Germline V gene data show CDR1 as KGHDR and CDR2 as SFDVKD. V dropped 3 bases and J dropped 5 bases, with 9 bases sitting between them. CDR3 DNA: TGTGCCACCAGTGATCCACTAGGGACCGGGGAGCTGTTTTTT. Amino acids: CATSDPLGTGELFF.

Concerning this clonotype itself: This could be a read error, since a much larger clone is one nucleotide away. The genes are TRBV12-3 or TRBV12-4 and TRBJ2-1; 12 positions agree with TRBD2. The CDR3 spans 15 residues. This chain's CDR3 is CTSRPGLAGTYEQFF. Written as DNA, the CDR3 is TGTACCAGCAGACCTGGACTAGCGGGAACCTATGAGCAGTTCTTC.